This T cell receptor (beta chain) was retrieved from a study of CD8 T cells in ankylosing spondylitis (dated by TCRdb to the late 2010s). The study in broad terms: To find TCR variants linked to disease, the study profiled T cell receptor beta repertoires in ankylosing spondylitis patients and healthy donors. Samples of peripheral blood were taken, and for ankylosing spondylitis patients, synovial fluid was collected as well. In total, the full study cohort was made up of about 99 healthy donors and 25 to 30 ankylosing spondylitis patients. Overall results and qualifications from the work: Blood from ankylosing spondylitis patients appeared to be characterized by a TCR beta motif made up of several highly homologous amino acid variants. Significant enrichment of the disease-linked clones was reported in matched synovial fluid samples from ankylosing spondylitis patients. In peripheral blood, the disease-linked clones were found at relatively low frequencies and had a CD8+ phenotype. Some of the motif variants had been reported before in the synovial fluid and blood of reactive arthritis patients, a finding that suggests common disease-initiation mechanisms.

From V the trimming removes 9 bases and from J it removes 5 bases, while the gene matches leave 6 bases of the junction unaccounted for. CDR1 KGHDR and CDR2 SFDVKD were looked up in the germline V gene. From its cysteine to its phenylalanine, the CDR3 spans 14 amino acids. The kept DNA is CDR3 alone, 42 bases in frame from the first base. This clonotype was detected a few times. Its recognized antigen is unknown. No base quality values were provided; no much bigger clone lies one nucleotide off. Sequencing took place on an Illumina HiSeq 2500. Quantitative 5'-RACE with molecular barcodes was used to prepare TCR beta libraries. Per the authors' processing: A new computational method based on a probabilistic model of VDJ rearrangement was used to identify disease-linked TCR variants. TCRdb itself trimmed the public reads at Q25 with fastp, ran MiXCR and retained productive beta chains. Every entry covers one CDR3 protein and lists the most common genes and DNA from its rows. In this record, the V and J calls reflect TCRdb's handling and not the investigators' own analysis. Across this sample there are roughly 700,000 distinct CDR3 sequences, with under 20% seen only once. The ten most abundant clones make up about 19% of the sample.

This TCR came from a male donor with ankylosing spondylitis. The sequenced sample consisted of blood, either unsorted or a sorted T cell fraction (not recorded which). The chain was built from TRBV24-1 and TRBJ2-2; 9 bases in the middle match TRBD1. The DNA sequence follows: TGTGCCACCGATAGCGACAGGGGGACCGGGGAGCTGTTTTTT. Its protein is CATDSDRGTGELFF.